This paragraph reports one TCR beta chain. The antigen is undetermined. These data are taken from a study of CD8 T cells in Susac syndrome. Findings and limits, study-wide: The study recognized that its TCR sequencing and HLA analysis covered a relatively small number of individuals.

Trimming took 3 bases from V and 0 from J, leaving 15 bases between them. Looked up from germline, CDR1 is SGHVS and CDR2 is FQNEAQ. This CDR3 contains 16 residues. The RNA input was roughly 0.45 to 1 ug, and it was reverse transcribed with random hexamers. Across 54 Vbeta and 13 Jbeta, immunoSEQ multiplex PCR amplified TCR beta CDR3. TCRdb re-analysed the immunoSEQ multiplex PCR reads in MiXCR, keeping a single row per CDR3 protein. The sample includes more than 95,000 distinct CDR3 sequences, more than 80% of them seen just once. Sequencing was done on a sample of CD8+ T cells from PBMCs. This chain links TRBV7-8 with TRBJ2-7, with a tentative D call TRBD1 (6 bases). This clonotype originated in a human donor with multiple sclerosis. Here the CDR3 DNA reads TGTGCCAGCAGCTTCGTGGCCCTACAGGGCTCCTACGAGCAGTACTTC. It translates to CASSFVALQGSYEQYF. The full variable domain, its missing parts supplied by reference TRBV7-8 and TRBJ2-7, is GAGVSQSPRYKVAKRGQDVALRCDPISGHVSLFWYQQALGQGPEFLTYFQNEAQLDKSGLPSDRFFAERPEGSVSTLKIQRTQQEDSAVYLCASSFVALQGSYEQYFGPGTRLTVT.